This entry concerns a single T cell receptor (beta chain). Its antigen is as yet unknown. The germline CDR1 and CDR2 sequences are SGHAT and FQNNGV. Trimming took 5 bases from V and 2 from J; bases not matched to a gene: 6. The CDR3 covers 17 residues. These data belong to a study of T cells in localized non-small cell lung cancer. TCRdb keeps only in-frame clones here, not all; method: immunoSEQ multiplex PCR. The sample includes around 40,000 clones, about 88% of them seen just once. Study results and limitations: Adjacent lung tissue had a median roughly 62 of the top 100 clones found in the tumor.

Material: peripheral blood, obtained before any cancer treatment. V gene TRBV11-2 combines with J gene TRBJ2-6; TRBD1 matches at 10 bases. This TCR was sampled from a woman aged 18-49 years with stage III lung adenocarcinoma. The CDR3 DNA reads TGTGCCAGCAGCACGGGACAGGGGTTAGCTGGGGCCAACGTCCTGACTTTC. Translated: CASSTGQGLAGANVLTF.